This T cell receptor beta chain originates from a study of T cell repertoires in cytomegalovirus infection. Trimming cost V 4 bases and J 0 bases, with 11 bases left between them. Germline CDR1 is DFQATT and CDR2 is SNEGSKA (reference sequence). This CDR3 comprises 14 residues. Each CDR3 protein gets one entry after TCRdb re-called the reads with MiXCR. The sample yields 630,000 or so distinct CDR3 sequences, roughly 26% seen once. This receptor was identified in a human donor in good health (CMV status not recorded). Some clones in this sample may be carry-over from other donors' samples. The chain links TRBV20-1 to TRBJ2-3; possible D gene TRBD1, 5 bases. The source material was CD8+ T cells from PBMCs. The CDR3 nucleotides are TGCAGTGCTACCAGGGCCCGGAGCACAGATACGCAGTATTTT. It translates to CSATRARSTDTQYF.